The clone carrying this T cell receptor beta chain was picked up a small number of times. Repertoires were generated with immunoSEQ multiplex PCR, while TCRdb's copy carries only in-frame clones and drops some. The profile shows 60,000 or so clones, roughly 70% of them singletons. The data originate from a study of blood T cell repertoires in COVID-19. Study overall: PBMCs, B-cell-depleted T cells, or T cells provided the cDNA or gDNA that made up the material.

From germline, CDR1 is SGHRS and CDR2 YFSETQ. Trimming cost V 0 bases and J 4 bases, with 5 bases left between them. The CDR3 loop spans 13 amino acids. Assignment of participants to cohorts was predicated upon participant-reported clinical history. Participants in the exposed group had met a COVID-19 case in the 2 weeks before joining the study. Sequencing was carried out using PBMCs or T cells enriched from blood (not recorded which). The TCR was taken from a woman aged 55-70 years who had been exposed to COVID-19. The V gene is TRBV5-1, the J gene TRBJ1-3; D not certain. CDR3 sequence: CASSLALGNTIYF. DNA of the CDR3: TGCGCCAGCAGCTTGGCTTTAGGAAACACCATATATTTT.